Reported below is one T cell receptor (beta chain). Its target is unknown. This record belongs to a study of CD8+ T cells in alopecia areata. Study-level points and caveats: Numerous expanded lesional clones remained in scalp and blood during tofacitinib.

cDNA reverse transcribed from extracted RNA served as the sequencing template. Assay used: immunoSEQ multiplex PCR; TCRdb lists only in-frame clones, some missing. The table shows some 110,000 clones, with roughly 60% occurring only once. Described treatment: oral pan-JAK inhibitor, 5-10 mg twice daily. Sorting separated CD4+ and CD8+ T cells out of PBMCs. The germline V gene has CDR1 PRHDT and CDR2 FYEKMQ (reference sequence). This CDR3 contains 17 residues. Trimming at V came to 5 bases and at J to 2 bases, leaving 8 bases not matched to a gene. The J gene is TRBJ2-3, the V gene TRBV13; 12 positions match TRBD2. The TCR comes from a human donor with alopecia areata. Material: CD8+ T cells sorted from blood, obtained at week 4, from a patient treated with tofacitinib. CDR3: CASSPRLAGDHTDTQYF. The CDR3 DNA sequence: TGTGCCAGCAGCCCCCGACTAGCGGGGGACCACACAGATACGCAGTATTTT.